The subject of this entry is one TCR beta chain. The antigen is unknown. This sample is part of a study of human T cells and chemical hapten exposure. Study-level findings and limits: Healthy people's immune response may differ from that of the donors, who had alopecia.

TCRdb called the RACE reads again in MiXCR, with one record for every CDR3 protein. The profile shows some 340,000 distinct CDR3 sequences, approximately 6.3% of them singletons. Documented time point: patch test 1, 2 weeks after DPC sensitization. Treatment here: therapeutic diphenylcyclopropenone sensitization with weekly scalp DPC. Each patch test followed a blood draw. RNA extraction used unfractionated whole blood as the source of total RNA. Per germline, CDR1 MNHEY and CDR2 SVGAGI. V was pared by 6 bases and J by 4 bases, with 24 bases between. The length of the CDR3 is 17 residues. The sequenced sample was whole blood, obtained in connection with sensitization to the hapten diphenylcyclopropenone (DPC). The chain has TRBV6-5 and TRBJ1-2; D perhaps matches TRBD1 (6 bases). The sequence was obtained from a woman between 18 and 29 years old with alopecia areata. Some clones in this sample may be carry-over from other donors' samples. The CDR3 loop reads CASRYHTGPANIYGYTF. In DNA form, the CDR3 reads TGTGCCAGCAGGTACCACACAGGGCCCGCGAACATCTATGGCTACACCTTC.